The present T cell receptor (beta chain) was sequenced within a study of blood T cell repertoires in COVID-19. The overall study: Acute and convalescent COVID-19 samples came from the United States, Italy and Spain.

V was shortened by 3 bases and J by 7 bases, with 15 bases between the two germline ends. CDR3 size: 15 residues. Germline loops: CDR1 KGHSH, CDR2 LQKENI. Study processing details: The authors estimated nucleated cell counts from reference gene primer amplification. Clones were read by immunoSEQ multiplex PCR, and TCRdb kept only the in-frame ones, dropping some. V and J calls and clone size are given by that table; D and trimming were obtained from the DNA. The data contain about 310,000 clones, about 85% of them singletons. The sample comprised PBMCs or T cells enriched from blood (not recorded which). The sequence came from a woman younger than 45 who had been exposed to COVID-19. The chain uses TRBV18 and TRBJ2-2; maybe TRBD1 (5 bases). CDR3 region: CASSPSLGAVGELFF. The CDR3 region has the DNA TGTGCCAGCTCACCCTCCCTTGGGGCAGTCGGGGAGCTGTTTTTT.